This T cell receptor (beta chain) stems from a study of shared clonotypes between healthy human individuals. The authors divided CD4+ cells into CD45RA+ naive and CD45RA-negative memory subsets. Genomic DNA of each subset was evenly split across several immunoSEQ plates. An approximately 200 ng quantity of DNA, approximately 29,000 T cell genomes, went into the sorted-subset replicate PCRs. Data came from immunoSEQ multiplex PCR; TCRdb stores just in-frame clones and leaves some out. The sample has around 2.1 million clones, more than 90% seen once. V was trimmed by 2 bases and J by 6 bases, leaving 17 bases between them. Germline-derived CDR1 and CDR2 are SGHVS and FNYEAQ. This CDR3 comprises 15 residues.

Sequencing was done on a sample of naive CD4+ T cells sorted from blood. Subset: CD45RA+ positively selected. The sequence came from a man aged 18 to 30 in good health. The chain has TRBV7-6 and TRBJ2-7; D not certain. CDR3 amino acids: CASSLLGATLGEQYF. The CDR3, as DNA: TGTGCCAGCAGCTTACTCGGAGCCACCCTGGGCGAGCAGTACTTC.